The table lists the clone carrying this TCR beta chain with a count of one. Its cognate antigen is unknown. Relative to the germline gene, one junction end is altered; a read error may explain this. These data originate in a study of tumor and adjacent non-tumor tissue in lung cancer. Study-wide findings and caveats: Top 100 clones took a larger repertoire share in normal lung.

TCRbeta libraries were built with three rounds of nested PCR, modified from ARM-PCR. TCRdb reanalysed the multiplex PCR reads using MiXCR and keeps one entry per CDR3 protein. The sample has some 68,000 distinct CDR3 sequences; 75% to 85% are singletons. The template was RNA from unsorted bulk tissue. Distant lung tissue was collected more than 3 cm away from the tumor edge. Germline V gene lookup returns CDR1 SQVTM and CDR2 ANQGSEA. This CDR3 has 13 residues. The TCR sequence derives from a man aged 60-69 years with non-small cell lung cancer. Material: distant non-tumor lung tissue. This chain links TRBV29-1 with TRBJ2-3; the D is unclear. The CDR3 here is CSVLGHSTDTQYF. In nucleotides, the CDR3 is TGCAGCGTCCTAGGGCATAGCACAGATACACAGTATTTT.